These 21 T cell receptor beta chains share one sample of origin, sequenced in a study of T-cell reconstitution after alpha-beta-depleted transplantation in children. Preparation of the TCRbeta library used unique molecular identifiers. Each CDR3 protein gets one entry after TCRdb re-called the PCR reads with MiXCR. The sample includes over 200,000 distinct CDR3 sequences, around 9.6% of them seen just once. This specimen was PBMCs from the stem cell graft donor, taken from the stem cell graft. Receptors were obtained from a human donor who donated a stem cell graft to a child with acute lymphoblastic leukemia.

The chain is built from TRBV5-1 and TRBJ1-1; D unresolved. This CDR3 has 15 amino acids. The germline CDR1 and CDR2 sequences are SGHRS and YFSETQ. Trimming pared 1 base from V and 1 base from J, leaving 11 bases between. The CDR3: CASSLFWPTNTEAFF. The CDR3 bases are TGCGCCAGCAGCTTGTTTTGGCCGACGAACACTGAAGCTTTCTTT.

Ten or more counts support this clonotype. This chain joins TRBV10-1 and TRBJ1-1; tentatively, D is TRBD1 (6 bases). CDR3 length: 13 amino acids. The germline V gene has CDR1 WNHNN and CDR2 SYGVQD (reference sequence). V lost 8 bases to trimming and J lost 5 bases, with 15 bases between them. Here the CDR3 reads CASSEMRGTEAFF. The CDR3 DNA reads TGCGCCAGCTCCGAAATGAGGGGGACTGAAGCTTTCTTT.

The chain uses TRBV10-3 and TRBJ1-1; D call uncertain. The CDR3 length is 12 residues. Trimming shortened V by 0 bases and J by 7 bases, and 6 bases separated the two germline ends. The germline gives CDR1 ENHRY, CDR2 SYGVKD. The CDR3 sequence is CAISESGFEAFF. The CDR3 nucleotides read TGTGCCATCAGTGAGTCAGGTTTTGAAGCTTTCTTT.

This clonotype was detected ten times or more. The V and J genes are TRBV12-3 or TRBV12-4 and TRBJ2-2, with a weak D call TRBD2 (6 bases). V shed 8 bases and J shed 4 bases, with 14 bases lying between them. This CDR3 has 14 amino acids. CDR3 loop: CASFLAAGTGELFF. CDR3 DNA: TGTGCCAGCTTCTTAGCGGCTGGCACCGGGGAGCTGTTTTTT.

This clonotype was found many times. V usage is TRBV29-1 and J usage is TRBJ2-1; 10 bases match TRBD2. The trim removed 1 base at V and 4 bases at J, leaving 7 bases unmatched. Germline V gene sequence: CDR1 SQVTM, CDR2 ANQGSEA. There are 16 residues in the CDR3. The chain's CDR3 is CSVEGGPSGRYNEQFF. The CDR3 region has the DNA TGCAGCGTTGAAGGAGGGCCTAGCGGGAGATACAATGAGCAGTTCTTC.

This clonotype occurred a few times. The chain uses TRBV21-1 and TRBJ1-2; the table's D gene call, TRBD1, was not cross checked with the DNA. TRBV21-1 is noted as a pseudogene. The CDR3 has 16 residues. CDR3 in amino acids: CASSKKGPGGAYGYTF. In DNA form, the CDR3 reads TGTGCCAGCAGCAAGAAAGGTCCAGGGGGCGCCTATGGCTACACCTTC.

This clonotype appeared many times. The chain uses TRBV7-9 and TRBJ2-7, with D hard to call. V was pared by 5 bases and J by 0 bases, with 17 bases between. CDR3 size: 16 residues. Germline V gives CDR1 SEHNR, CDR2 FQNEAQ (reference sequence). The CDR3 is CASSARSGRSSYEQYF. CDR3 nucleotide sequence: TGTGCCAGCAGCGCAAGATCAGGCAGAAGCTCCTACGAGCAGTACTTC.

The chain recombines TRBV12-3 or TRBV12-4 with TRBJ1-1; 9 bases line up with TRBD1. J lost 6 bases, V lost 0 bases, and 2 bases had no gene match. The length of the CDR3 is 14 residues. This CDR3 is CASSLADRGAEAFF. The CDR3, as DNA: TGTGCCAGCAGTTTAGCGGACAGGGGCGCTGAAGCTTTCTTT.

The chain carries TRBV7-2 and TRBJ1-6; D ambiguous. V was shortened by 5 bases and J by 11 bases, with 16 bases between the two germline ends. Germline V gene lookup returns CDR1 SGHTA and CDR2 FQGNSA. CDR3 length: 14 residues. The chain's CDR3 is CASSPALTGTPLHF. Written as DNA, the CDR3 is TGTGCCAGCAGCCCCGCTCTAACTGGGACACCCCTCCACTTT.

V gene TRBV7-6 combines with J gene TRBJ2-3; TRBD2 matches at 16 bases. The length of the CDR3 is 19 residues. Trimming cost V 1 base and J 0 bases; bases outside gene matches: 4. The V gene's germline CDR1 is SGHVS and CDR2 FNYEAQ. The chain's CDR3 is CASSLGGTSGGGSTDTQYF. CDR3 nucleotide sequence: TGTGCCAGCAGCTTAGGAGGGACTAGCGGGGGGGGAAGCACAGATACGCAGTATTTT.

This chain connects TRBV5-6 to TRBJ2-7, with a tentative D call TRBD1 (6 bases). CDR1 SGHDT and CDR2 YYEEEE come from the germline V gene. V was pared by 2 bases and J by 6 bases, with 18 bases between. CDR3 length: 15 residues. CDR3 loop: CASSLTGTPIGEQYF. DNA for the CDR3: TGTGCCAGCAGCTTAACCGGGACACCGATAGGCGAGCAGTACTTC.

This clonotype was recorded at least ten times. CDR3 in amino acids: CSAWTITEAFF. The CDR3 DNA is TGCAGTGCCTGGACAATCACTGAAGCTTTCTTT. This chain connects TRBV20-1 to TRBJ1-1; tentatively, D is TRBD1 (5 bases). Trimming shortened V by 6 bases and J by 4 bases, and 9 bases separated the two germline ends. Germline CDR1 reads DFQATT; CDR2 reads SNEGSKA (reference sequence). The CDR3 runs to 11 residues.

This clonotype was counted a few times. This rearrangement joins TRBV3-1 to TRBJ2-1; maybe TRBD1 (6 bases). CDR1 and CDR2 from the germline V gene are LGHDT and YNNKEL (reference sequence). The CDR3 consists of 15 residues. The V end was cut by 2 bases, the J end by 5 bases, with 13 bases between. The CDR3 DNA sequence: TGTGCCAGCAGCCAAAGAGGCGCAGGGGACAATGAGCAGTTCTTC. This codes for CASSQRGAGDNEQFF.

This clonotype was found a few times. The rearrangement links TRBV6-1 to TRBJ2-1; the match to TRBD2 covers 14 bases. V shed 6 bases and J 9 bases; nucleotides not matched to a gene: 13. The CDR3 sequence is 17 residues long. Germline V gene lookup returns CDR1 MNHNS and CDR2 SASEGT. CDR3 sequence reads: CASRLGTGTSGGGEQFF. The CDR3 DNA follows: TGTGCCAGCAGGCTCGGGACCGGGACTAGCGGGGGAGGTGAGCAGTTCTTC.

The rearrangement joins TRBV9 to TRBJ1-2; D may be TRBD1 (6 bases). CDR1 and CDR2 from the germline V gene are SGDLS and YYNGEE. The CDR3 contains 15 residues. V was clipped by 0 bases and J by 8 bases, with 17 bases between them. The CDR3 spells CASSVEGAGATGYTF. The DNA for the CDR3 is TGTGCCAGCAGCGTAGAGGGTGCGGGGGCGACGGGCTACACCTTC.

The chain has TRBV19 and TRBJ2-7; D is uncertain. The CDR3 is 11 amino acids. Germline lookup yields CDR1 LNHDA and CDR2 SQIVND (reference sequence). V lost 5 bases, J lost 6 bases, and 8 bases lay in between. The CDR3: CASSDDGEQYF. DNA of the CDR3: TGTGCCAGTAGTGACGACGGCGAGCAGTACTTC.

This clonotype was detected a few times. This rearrangement joins TRBV2 to TRBJ1-3, with no clear D. V lost 5 bases and J lost 4, with 21 bases in between. The CDR3 sequence is 17 residues long. In germline, CDR1 is SNHLY, CDR2 FYNNEI. The CDR3 nucleotides are TGTGCCAGCAGTCCACAACCCCCGGGTGAAGCCGGAAACACCATATATTTT. This translates into CASSPQPPGEAGNTIYF.

This clonotype has only a few counts. This chain uses TRBV20-1 with TRBJ1-3; 8 bases match TRBD1. The J segment lost 2 bases and the V segment lost 5 bases, leaving 5 bases of the junction unmatched. Germline assignment: CDR1 DFQATT and CDR2 SNEGSKA (reference sequence). The CDR3 totals 14 residues. CDR3 sequence: CSAPPTGAGNTIYF. CDR3 coding DNA: TGCAGTGCTCCCCCGACAGGGGCTGGAAACACCATATATTTT.

This clonotype was found a few times. The rearrangement links TRBV20-1 to TRBJ1-2, with 7 bases fitting TRBD1. Trimming at V came to 1 base and at J to 8 bases, leaving 7 bases not matched to a gene. Germline loops: CDR1 DFQATT, CDR2 SNEGSKA (reference sequence). The CDR3 contains 13 residues. Written as DNA, the CDR3 is TGCAGTGCTAGAGTCGATAGAGGGGGCGGCTACACCTTC. Its translation: CSARVDRGGGYTF.

This clonotype was detected only a few times. J is TRBJ1-2 and V is TRBV5-1; 7 bases agree with TRBD1. The CDR3 spans 15 residues. Germline loops: CDR1 SGHRS, CDR2 YFSETQ. V trimming: 4 bases; J trimming: 7 bases; junction bases outside the gene matches: 13. CDR3 region: CASSLITGTESGYTF. The CDR3 DNA follows: TGCGCCAGCAGCCTTATTACCGGGACAGAGTCTGGCTACACCTTC.

The rearrangement joins TRBV18 to TRBJ1-1, with D perhaps matching TRBD1 (5 bases). V was cut by 8 bases and J by 0 bases, with 13 bases left in between. Per germline, CDR1 KGHSH and CDR2 LQKENI. The CDR3 is 14 residues long. CDR3: CASARDVLNTEAFF. The CDR3 DNA sequence: TGTGCCAGCGCGAGGGACGTCCTGAACACTGAAGCTTTCTTT.